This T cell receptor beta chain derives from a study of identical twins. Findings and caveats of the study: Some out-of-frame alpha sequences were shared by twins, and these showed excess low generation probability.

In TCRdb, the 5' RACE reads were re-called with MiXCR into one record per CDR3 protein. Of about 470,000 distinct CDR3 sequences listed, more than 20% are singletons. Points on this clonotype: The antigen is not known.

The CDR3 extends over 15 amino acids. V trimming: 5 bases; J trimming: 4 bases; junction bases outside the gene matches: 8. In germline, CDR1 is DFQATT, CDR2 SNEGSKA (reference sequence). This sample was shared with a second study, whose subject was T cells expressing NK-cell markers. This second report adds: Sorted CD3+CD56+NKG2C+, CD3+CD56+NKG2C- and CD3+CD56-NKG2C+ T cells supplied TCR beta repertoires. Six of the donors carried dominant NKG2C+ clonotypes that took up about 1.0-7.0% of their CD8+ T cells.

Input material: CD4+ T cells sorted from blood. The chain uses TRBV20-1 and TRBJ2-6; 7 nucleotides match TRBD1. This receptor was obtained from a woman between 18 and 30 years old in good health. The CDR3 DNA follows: TGCAGTGCTCGGACAGGTGCTGGGGGGGCCAACGTCCTGACTTTC. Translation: CSARTGAGGANVLTF.